This TCR beta chain is from a study of blood T cell repertoires in COVID-19. The overall study: COVID-19 samples from acute and convalescent phases originated in the United States, Italy and Spain. Nucleic acid was either cDNA or gDNA, and it came from T cells, B-cell-depleted T cells, or PBMCs.

Authors' processing steps: Reference gene primer amplification in the assay estimated nucleated cell counts. Assay: immunoSEQ multiplex PCR; the TCRdb copy retains only in-frame clones and omits some. The DNA gave D and trimming, while V, J and clone size come from that table. The repertoire includes 60,000 to 65,000 clones, roughly 80% of them detected once, and around 20% sits in the top ten. Germline V gene lookup returns CDR1 LNHNV and CDR2 YYDKDF (reference sequence). This CDR3 contains 13 residues. The V end lost 0 bases, the J end lost 7 bases, and 10 bases lay between the germline ends. This chain links TRBV15 with TRBJ2-7; D is possibly TRBD1 (6 bases). The TCR originated in an elderly woman with active or convalescent COVID-19. The sequencing input was peripheral blood. This chain's CDR3 is CATSRDRGREQYF. DNA of the CDR3: TGTGCCACCAGCAGAGACAGGGGTCGGGAGCAGTACTTC. Full variable domain (rest looked up from reference TRBV15 and TRBJ2-7): DAMVIQNPRYQVTQFGKPVTLSCSQTLNHNVMYWYQQKSSQAPKLLFHYYDKDFNNEADTPDNFQSRRPNTSFCFLDIRSPGLGDTAMYLCATSRDRGREQYFGPGTRLTVT.